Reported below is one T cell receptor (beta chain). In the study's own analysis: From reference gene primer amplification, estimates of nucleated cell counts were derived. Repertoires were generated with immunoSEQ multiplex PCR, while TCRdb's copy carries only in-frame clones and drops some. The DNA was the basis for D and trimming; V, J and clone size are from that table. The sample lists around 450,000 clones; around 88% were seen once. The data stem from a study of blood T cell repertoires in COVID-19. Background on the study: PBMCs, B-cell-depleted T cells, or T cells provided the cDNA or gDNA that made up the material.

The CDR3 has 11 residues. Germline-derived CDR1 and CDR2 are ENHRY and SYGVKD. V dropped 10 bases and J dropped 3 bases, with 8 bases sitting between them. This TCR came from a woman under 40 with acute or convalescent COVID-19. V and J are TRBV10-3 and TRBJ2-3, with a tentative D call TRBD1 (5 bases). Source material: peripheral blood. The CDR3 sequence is CATSGTDTQYF. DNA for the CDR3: TGTGCCACCTCAGGGACAGATACGCAGTATTTT.